Reported below is one T cell receptor (beta chain). Its antigen is not known. The data belong to a study of cytomegalovirus exposure and HLA in healthy donors. Study details: Falling in the Caucasian-associated ancestry cluster were roughly 86% of 300 to 500 genotyped donors.

Researchers ran the PCR with 60 Vbeta and 13 Jbeta primers. In the original analysis: A later analysis counted approximately 80 million unique TCR beta chains, around 11 million shared. Sequencing used immunoSEQ multiplex PCR; TCRdb keeps in-frame clones, though not all of them. V, J and clone size were drawn from that table, and D and trimming were deduced from the DNA. The table records 200,000 to 300,000 clones, approximately 78% of them present only once. Findings and caveats of the study: More clonal expansion characterized HLA-associated TCR beta chains than equally common others in a later analysis. Researchers reported in a later analysis that a missense DCLRE1C variant was tied to TCR beta V- and J-gene trimming.

The receptor's source is a boy aged 5-17 years in good health and CMV-seronegative. Sequencing was carried out using PBMCs.

The CDR3 DNA reads TGCAGCTTCAAGGACAGGGTAGATACCGGGGAGCTGTTTTTT. Translating gives CSFKDRVDTGELFF. This sequence joins TRBV29-1 and TRBJ2-2; 8 nucleotides match TRBD1. This CDR3 comprises 14 residues. Germline V gives CDR1 SQVTM, CDR2 ANQGSEA. J lost 5 bases, V lost 8 bases, and 10 bases had no gene match.